The 12 T cell receptor beta chains listed next were all sequenced from one sample in a study of human T cells and chemical hapten exposure. TCRdb ran MiXCR on the RACE reads and lists one entry per CDR3 protein. The table records some 38,000 distinct CDR3 sequences, around 7.6% of them present only once. Time point meaning: pre-sensitization, week 0. As to treatment: therapeutic diphenylcyclopropenone sensitization with weekly scalp DPC. The sample here was whole blood, taken in connection with sensitization to the hapten diphenylcyclopropenone (DPC). These receptors all stem from a woman in her forties or fifties with alopecia areata. Some clones in this sample may be carry-over from other donors' samples.

There are many counts of this clonotype. The chain recombines TRBV6-6 with TRBJ2-3, with a weak D call TRBD2 (6 bases). The germline V and J ends were trimmed by 5 bases and 6 bases, with 15 bases remaining between them. The CDR3 spans 14 residues. The germline V gene has CDR1 MNHNY and CDR2 SVGAGI (reference sequence). The CDR3 sequence is CASSGDAGKDTQYF. In nucleotides, the CDR3 is TGTGCCAGCAGTGGGGACGCGGGGAAGGATACGCAGTATTTT.

A few counts support this clonotype. The rearrangement links TRBV29-1 to TRBJ2-5, with D tentatively TRBD2 (6 bases). This CDR3 is built from 13 residues. Germline values: CDR1 SQVTM, CDR2 ANQGSEA. The CDR3 sequence is CTVRGWGEETQYF. Written as DNA, the CDR3 is TGCACCGTACGGGGCTGGGGGGAAGAGACCCAGTACTTC.

This clonotype was seen ten or more times. The rearrangement joins TRBV6-2 or TRBV6-3 to TRBJ2-1; TRBD2 matches at 9 bases. Germline CDR1 and CDR2: MNHEY and SVGEGT. Germline trimming cut 5 bases from V and 5 bases from J; bases unmatched to any gene: 10. This CDR3 has 16 residues. CDR3 protein: CASSLIAGAGHNEQFF. CDR3 nucleotide sequence: TGTGCCAGCAGTCTGATAGCGGGGGCAGGTCACAATGAGCAGTTCTTC.

In its sample, this clonotype was seen many times. The chain links TRBV6-1 to TRBJ2-1, with 8 bases lining up with TRBD2. Per the germline V gene, CDR1 is MNHNS and CDR2 is SASEGT. This CDR3 has 15 amino acids. Germline trimming cut 4 bases from V and 5 bases from J; bases unmatched to any gene: 7. DNA of the CDR3: TGTGCCAGCAGTGGAGCCCGGGGGGGGCACAATGAGCAGTTCTTC. Amino acids: CASSGARGGHNEQFF.

This chain uses TRBV30 with TRBJ2-3; 10 nucleotides align to TRBD2. The V gene's germline CDR1 is GTSNPN and CDR2 SVGIG (reference sequence). With 0 bases clipped from V and 6 bases from J, the junction kept 3 bases outside the gene matches. The length of the CDR3 is 14 residues. In DNA, the CDR3 is TGTGCCTGGAGTGTAGGGACTAGCGAGGATACGCAGTATTTT. Protein sequence: CAWSVGTSEDTQYF.

The chain combines TRBV2 with TRBJ2-1; 12 bases align to TRBD2. The CDR3 is 13 residues long. CDR1 is SNHLY and CDR2 is FYNNEI in the germline V gene. V lost 4 bases to trimming and J lost 15 bases; unmatched junction nucleotides: 7. In nucleotides, the CDR3 is TGTGCCAGCAGTGCGGGACTAGCGGGCCCAAGGTTCTTC. It is translated as CASSAGLAGPRFF.

This clonotype was seen repeatedly, ten times or more. This chain connects TRBV7-3 to TRBJ2-3; a weak D match, TRBD2 (5 bases). Germline CDR1 is SGHTA and CDR2 is FQGTGA. CDR3 length equals 17 residues. V shed 5 bases and J shed 1 base, with 19 bases lying between them. This CDR3 reads CASSLKGRGPGTDTQYF. CDR3 nucleotide sequence: TGTGCCAGCAGCCTCAAAGGGCGAGGGCCTGGCACAGATACGCAGTATTTT.

In its sample, this clonotype was seen many times. This chain joins TRBV6-2 or TRBV6-3 and TRBJ2-3; possible D gene TRBD2, 6 bases. The V end was cut by 5 bases, the J end by 7 bases, with 13 bases between. Germline V CDR1 and CDR2: MNHEY, SVGEGT. CDR3 length equals 13 residues. CDR3 DNA sequence: TGTGCCAGCAGTATACAGGCGGGGAATACGCAGTATTTT. Its protein product is CASSIQAGNTQYF.

Many counts were recorded for this clonotype. The chain combines TRBV7-8 with TRBJ1-5, with 8 bases matching TRBD1. The CDR3 has 14 amino acids. V trimming: 3 bases; J trimming: 6 bases; junction bases outside the gene matches: 4. The V gene's germline CDR1 is SGHVS and CDR2 FQNEAQ. The CDR3 loop is CASSFGTGGQPQHF. The CDR3 nucleotides are TGTGCCAGCAGCTTCGGAACAGGGGGTCAGCCCCAGCATTTT.

This clonotype was detected many times. The rearrangement joins TRBV12-3 or TRBV12-4 to TRBJ1-2; no clear D gene. The CDR3 contains 13 residues. The V and J ends lost 5 bases and 8 bases respectively, with 15 bases between them. CDR3 protein: CASSPTYMEGYTF. CDR3 nucleotide sequence: TGTGCCAGCAGTCCTACCTATATGGAGGGCTACACCTTC.

This clonotype was recorded many times. This chain connects TRBV19 to TRBJ1-5; D unclear. The CDR3 sequence is 16 residues long. V gave up 2 bases and J gave up 2 bases, with 13 bases separating them. Germline V gives CDR1 LNHDA, CDR2 SQIVND (reference sequence). The CDR3 sequence: CASSILTAGGNQPQHF. The CDR3 DNA is TGTGCCAGTAGTATACTAACGGCGGGTGGCAATCAGCCCCAGCATTTT.

This clonotype was counted many times. At one of its ends the junction is not consistent with the germline gene, which may arise from a read error. The chain combines TRBV6-2 or TRBV6-3 with TRBJ2-7; TRBD1 agrees at 7 bases. The CDR3 runs to 12 residues. Germline CDR1 and CDR2: MNHEY and SVGEGT. The chain's CDR3 is CASSYPGQLRVF. The DNA for the CDR3 is TGTGCCAGCAGTTACCCGGGACAGCTCAGGGTCTTC.